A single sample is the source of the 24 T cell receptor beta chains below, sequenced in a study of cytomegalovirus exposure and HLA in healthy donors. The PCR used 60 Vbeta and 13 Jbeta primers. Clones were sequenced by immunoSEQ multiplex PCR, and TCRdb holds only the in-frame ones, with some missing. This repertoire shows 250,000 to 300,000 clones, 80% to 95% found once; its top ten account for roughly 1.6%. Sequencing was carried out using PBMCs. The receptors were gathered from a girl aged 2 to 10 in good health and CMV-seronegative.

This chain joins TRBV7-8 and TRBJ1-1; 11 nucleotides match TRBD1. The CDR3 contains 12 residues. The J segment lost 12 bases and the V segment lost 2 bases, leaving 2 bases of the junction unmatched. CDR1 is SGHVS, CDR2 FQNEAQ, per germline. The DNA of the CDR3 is TGTGCCAGCAGCTTATCGGACAGGGGGCCTTTCTTT. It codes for CASSLSDRGPFF.

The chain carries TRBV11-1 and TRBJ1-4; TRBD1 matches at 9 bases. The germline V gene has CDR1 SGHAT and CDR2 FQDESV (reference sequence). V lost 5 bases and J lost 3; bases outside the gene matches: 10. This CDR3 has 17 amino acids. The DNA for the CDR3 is TGTGCCAGCAGCCGCGTCCCGGGACAGGGATCTAATGAAAAACTGTTTTTT. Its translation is CASSRVPGQGSNEKLFF. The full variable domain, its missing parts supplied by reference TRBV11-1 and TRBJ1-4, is EAEVAQSPRYKITEKSQAVAFWCDPISGHATLYWYRQILGQGPELLVQFQDESVVDDSQLPKDRFSAERLKGVDSTLKIQPAELGDSAMYLCASSRVPGQGSNEKLFFGSGTQLSVL.

The chain's CDR3 is CASSYGDRLYNEQFF. CDR3 nucleotides: TGTGCCAGCAGTTACGGGGACAGACTCTACAATGAGCAGTTCTTC. This chain links TRBV6-5 with TRBJ2-1; 7 bases match TRBD1. After removal of 2 bases from V and 3 bases from J, the junction contained 4 bases not matched to a gene. The CDR3 is made up of 15 amino acids. Germline V lookup: CDR1 MNHEY, CDR2 SVGAGI.

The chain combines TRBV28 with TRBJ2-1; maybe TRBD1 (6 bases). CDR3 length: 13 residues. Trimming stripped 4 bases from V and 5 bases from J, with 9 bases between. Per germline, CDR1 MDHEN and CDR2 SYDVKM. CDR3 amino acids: CASSSGHNNEQFF. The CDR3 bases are TGTGCCAGCAGTTCGGGACACAACAATGAGCAGTTCTTC.

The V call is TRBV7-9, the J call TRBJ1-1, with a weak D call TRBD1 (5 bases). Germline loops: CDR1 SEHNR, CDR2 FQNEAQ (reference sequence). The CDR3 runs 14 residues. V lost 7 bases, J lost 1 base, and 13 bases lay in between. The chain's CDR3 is CASNSPQGNTEAFF. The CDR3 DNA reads TGTGCCAGCAACTCACCCCAGGGGAACACTGAAGCTTTCTTT.

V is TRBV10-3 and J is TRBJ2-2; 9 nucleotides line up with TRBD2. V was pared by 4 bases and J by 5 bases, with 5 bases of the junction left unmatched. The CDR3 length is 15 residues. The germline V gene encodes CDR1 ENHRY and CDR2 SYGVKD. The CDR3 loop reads CAISAQRGDTGELFF. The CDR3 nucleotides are TGTGCCATCAGTGCCCAGCGGGGGGATACCGGGGAGCTGTTTTTT.

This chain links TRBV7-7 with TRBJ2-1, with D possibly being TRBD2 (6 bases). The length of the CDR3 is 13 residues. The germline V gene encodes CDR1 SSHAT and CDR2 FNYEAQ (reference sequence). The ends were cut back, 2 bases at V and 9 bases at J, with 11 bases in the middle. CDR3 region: CASSLRLGGEQFF. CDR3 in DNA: TGTGCCAGCAGCTTAAGACTCGGGGGTGAGCAGTTCTTC.

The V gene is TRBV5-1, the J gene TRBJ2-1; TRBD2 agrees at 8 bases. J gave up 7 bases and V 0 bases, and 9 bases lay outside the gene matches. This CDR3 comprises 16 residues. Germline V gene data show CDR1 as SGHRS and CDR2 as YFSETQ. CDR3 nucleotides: TGCGCCAGCAGCTTGGCGATGGGACTAGGAGGAAATGAGCAGTTCTTC. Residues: CASSLAMGLGGNEQFF. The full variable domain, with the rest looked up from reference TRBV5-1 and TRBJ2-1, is KAGVTQTPRYLIKTRGQQVTLSCSPISGHRSVSWYQQTPGQGLQFLFEYFSETQRNKGNFPGRFSGRQFSNSRSEMNVSTLELGDSALYLCASSLAMGLGGNEQFFGPGTRLTVL.

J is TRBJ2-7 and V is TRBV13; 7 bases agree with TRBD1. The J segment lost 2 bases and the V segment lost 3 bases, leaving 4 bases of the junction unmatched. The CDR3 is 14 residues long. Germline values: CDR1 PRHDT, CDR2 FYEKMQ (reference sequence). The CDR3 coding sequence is TGTGCCAGCAGCTTTACAGGGGTAACCTACGAGCAGTACTTC. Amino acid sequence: CASSFTGVTYEQYF.

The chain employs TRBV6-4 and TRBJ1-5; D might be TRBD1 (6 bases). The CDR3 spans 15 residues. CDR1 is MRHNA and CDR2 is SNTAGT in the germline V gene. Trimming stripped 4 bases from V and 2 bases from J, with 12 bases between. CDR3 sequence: CASSAGEKGNQPQHF. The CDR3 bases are TGTGCCAGCAGTGCAGGGGAAAAGGGCAATCAGCCCCAGCATTTT.

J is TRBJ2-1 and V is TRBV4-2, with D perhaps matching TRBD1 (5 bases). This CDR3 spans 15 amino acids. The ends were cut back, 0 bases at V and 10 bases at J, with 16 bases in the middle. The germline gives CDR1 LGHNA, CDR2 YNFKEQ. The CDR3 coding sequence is TGTGCCAGCAGCCAAGATAGCTCAGGGTTTAGAGAGCAGTTCTTC. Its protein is CASSQDSSGFREQFF.

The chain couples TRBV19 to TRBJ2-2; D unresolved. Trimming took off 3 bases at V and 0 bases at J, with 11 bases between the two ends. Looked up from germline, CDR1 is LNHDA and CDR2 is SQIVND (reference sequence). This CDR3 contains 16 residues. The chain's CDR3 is CASSMLRKANTGELFF. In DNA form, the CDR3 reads TGTGCCAGTAGTATGCTGAGAAAAGCGAACACCGGGGAGCTGTTTTTT.

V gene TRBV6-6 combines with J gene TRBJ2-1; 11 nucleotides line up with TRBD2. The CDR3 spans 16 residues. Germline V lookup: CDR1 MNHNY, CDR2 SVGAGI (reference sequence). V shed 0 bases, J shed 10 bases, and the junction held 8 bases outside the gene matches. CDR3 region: CASSYSGSGRAEEQFF. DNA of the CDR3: TGTGCCAGCAGTTACTCAGGTAGCGGGAGGGCGGAGGAGCAGTTCTTC.

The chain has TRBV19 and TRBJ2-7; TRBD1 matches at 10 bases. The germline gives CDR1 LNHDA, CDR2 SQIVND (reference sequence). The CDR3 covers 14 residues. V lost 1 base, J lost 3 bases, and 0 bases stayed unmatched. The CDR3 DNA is TGTGCCAGTAGTATAGGGACAGGGGGCTACGAGCAGTACTTC. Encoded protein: CASSIGTGGYEQYF.

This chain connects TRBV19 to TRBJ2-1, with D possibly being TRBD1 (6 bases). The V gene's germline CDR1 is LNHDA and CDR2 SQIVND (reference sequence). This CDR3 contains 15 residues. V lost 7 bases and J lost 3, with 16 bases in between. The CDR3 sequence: CASNLGRGFYNEQFF. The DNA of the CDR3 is TGTGCCAGTAACTTAGGCAGGGGCTTCTACAATGAGCAGTTCTTC.

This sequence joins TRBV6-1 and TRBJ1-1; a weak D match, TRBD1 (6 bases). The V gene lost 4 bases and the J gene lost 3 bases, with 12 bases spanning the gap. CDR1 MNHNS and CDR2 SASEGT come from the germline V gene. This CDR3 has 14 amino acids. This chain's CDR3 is CASSVISGDTEAFF. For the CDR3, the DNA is TGTGCCAGCAGTGTAATTTCAGGGGACACTGAAGCTTTCTTT.

In DNA, the CDR3 is TGCAGCGTCGCGGGGGGCATGGACACTGAAGCTTTCTTT. Translation gives CSVAGGMDTEAFF. The V and J genes are TRBV29-1 and TRBJ1-1; maybe TRBD1 (6 bases). CDR3 length: 13 residues. Germline CDR1 SQVTM, CDR2 ANQGSEA. The ends were cut back, 6 bases at V and 3 bases at J, with 14 bases in the middle.

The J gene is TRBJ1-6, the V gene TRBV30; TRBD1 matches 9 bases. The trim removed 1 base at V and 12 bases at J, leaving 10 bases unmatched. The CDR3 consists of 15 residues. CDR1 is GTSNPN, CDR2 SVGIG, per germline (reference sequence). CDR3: CAWSATGQGSVPLHF. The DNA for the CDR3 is TGTGCCTGGAGTGCTACGGGACAGGGTTCAGTACCCCTCCACTTT. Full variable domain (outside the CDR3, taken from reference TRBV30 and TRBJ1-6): SQTIHQWPATLVQPVGSPLSLECTVEGTSNPNLYWYRQAAGRGLQLLFYSVGIGQISSEVPQNLSASRPQDRQFILSSKKLLLSDSGFYLCAWSATGQGSVPLHFGNGTRLTVT.

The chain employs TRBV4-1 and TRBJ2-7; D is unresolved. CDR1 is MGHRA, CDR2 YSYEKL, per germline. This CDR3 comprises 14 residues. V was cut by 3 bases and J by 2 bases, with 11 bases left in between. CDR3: CASSQNIGPYEQYF. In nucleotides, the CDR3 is TGCGCCAGCAGCCAGAACATTGGCCCCTACGAGCAGTACTTC.

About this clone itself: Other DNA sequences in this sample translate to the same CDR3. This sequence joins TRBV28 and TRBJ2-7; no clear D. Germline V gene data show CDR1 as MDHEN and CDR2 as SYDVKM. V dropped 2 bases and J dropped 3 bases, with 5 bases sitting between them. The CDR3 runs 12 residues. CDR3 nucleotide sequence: TGTGCCAGCAGTTTAACAGACTACGAGCAGTACTTC. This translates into CASSLTDYEQYF.

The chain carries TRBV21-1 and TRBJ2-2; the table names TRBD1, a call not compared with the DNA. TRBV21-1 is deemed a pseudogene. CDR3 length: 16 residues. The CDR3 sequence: CASSPQKGHLTGELFF. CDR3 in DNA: TGTGCCAGCAGCCCACAAAAGGGACACCTCACCGGGGAGCTGTTTTTT.

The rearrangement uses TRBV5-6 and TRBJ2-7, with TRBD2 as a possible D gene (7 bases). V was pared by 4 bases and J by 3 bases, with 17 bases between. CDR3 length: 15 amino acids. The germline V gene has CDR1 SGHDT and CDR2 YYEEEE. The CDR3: CASSPPGGADYEQYF. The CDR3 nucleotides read TGTGCCAGCAGCCCGCCGGGGGGCGCGGACTACGAGCAGTACTTC.

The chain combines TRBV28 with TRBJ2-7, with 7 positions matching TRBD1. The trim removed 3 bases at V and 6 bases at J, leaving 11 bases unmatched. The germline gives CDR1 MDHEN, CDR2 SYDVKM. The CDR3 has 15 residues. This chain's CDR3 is CASSFVRQGRFEQYF. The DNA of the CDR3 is TGTGCCAGCAGTTTTGTGAGACAGGGACGATTCGAGCAGTACTTC.

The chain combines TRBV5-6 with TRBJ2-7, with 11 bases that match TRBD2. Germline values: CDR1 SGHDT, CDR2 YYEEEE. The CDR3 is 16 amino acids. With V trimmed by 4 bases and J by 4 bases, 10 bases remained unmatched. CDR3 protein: CASSQPGGLADYEQYF. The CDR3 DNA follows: TGTGCCAGCAGCCAACCCGGGGGACTAGCGGATTACGAGCAGTACTTC.